This T cell receptor beta chain was sequenced during a study of CD8 T cells in ankylosing spondylitis. CDR1 is SGHDN and CDR2 is FVKESK in the germline V gene. The ends were cut back, 2 bases at V and 1 base at J, with 19 bases in the middle. This CDR3 contains 18 residues. Study-wide results and limits: Peripheral blood held disease-linked clones only at relatively low frequency, and these were CD8+.

Libraries of TCR beta came from quantitative 5'-RACE with molecular barcodes. TCRdb processed the 5' RACE reads anew with MiXCR; each CDR3 protein has one entry. This table holds about 260,000 distinct CDR3 sequences, approximately 20% found once. This clonotype was detected only a few times. Its antigen is unidentified. The chain combines TRBV14 with TRBJ2-3, with D perhaps matching TRBD2 (6 bases). This receptor was identified in a male donor with ankylosing spondylitis or in good health (not recorded which). Sequencing was performed on blood, either unsorted or a sorted T cell fraction (not recorded which). CDR3 bases: TGTGCCAGCAGCCAAAAAAGAGGAGGGCGCGGGGGCACAGATACGCAGTATTTT. This codes for CASSQKRGGRGGTDTQYF.